The clone carrying this T cell receptor beta chain came up many times. Its antigen is as yet unknown. Broader study findings: Tumor-infiltrating Treg TCR alpha and beta sequences overlapped most with tumor naive CD4+ T cells, then blood naive. Tumor memory CD4+ T cell TCR gene usage was found to cluster with blood and lymph node memory CD4+ cells and with lymph node naive CD4+ cells. The larger cohort examined one V-J beta rearrangement, not whole repertoires.

Full-length variable regions came from constant-region reverse primers plus semi-nested Nested Universal Primer A PCR. TCRdb re-derived calls from the 5' RACE reads in MiXCR, one entry per CDR3 protein. The sample has 35,000 to 55,000 distinct CDR3 sequences, over 20% seen once. The sorted Tregs were CD4+CD25+CD127-/low cells. This CDR3 spans 12 amino acids. Trimming removed 8 bases at V and 5 bases at J, with 12 bases between. Sample: Tregs sorted from a lymph node. The TCR was taken from a female donor with breast cancer. The V call is TRBV12-3 or TRBV12-4, the J call TRBJ1-1; the D is unclear. In nucleotides, the CDR3 is TGTGCCAGCTTTAGTCGGGGAACTGAAGCTTTCTTT. It specifies CASFSRGTEAFF.